One sample yielded the 13 T cell receptor beta chains listed below, sequenced in a study of a mutant IDH1 vaccine in newly diagnosed glioma. Time point reported: week 35, safety follow-up. The vaccine gave 300 ug of a 20-mer mutant IDH1 peptide subcutaneously per dose. Their antigens are not known. Libraries were prepared by immunoSEQ multiplex PCR; TCRdb keeps only in-frame clonotypes and omits some of them. The sample includes roughly 60,000 clones, about 74% seen only once; the top ten take 4.5% to 5%. Source: PBMCs, taken from a glioma patient whose treatment included an IDH1 peptide vaccine. All receptors come from a man aged 50-60 years with glioma.

This clone was counted once. The rearrangement links TRBV5-1 to TRBJ1-1; D ambiguous. Germline values: CDR1 SGHRS, CDR2 YFSETQ. V was clipped by 0 bases and J by 5 bases, with 14 bases between them. The CDR3 sequence is 15 residues long. CDR3 DNA sequence: TGCGCCAGCAGCTTGGCCAGTCGGATGGGTACTGAAGCTTTCTTT. This sequence encodes CASSLASRMGTEAFF.

The chain has TRBV5-5 and TRBJ2-3, with D maybe TRBD1 (6 bases). The CDR3 is 16 residues long. The germline gives CDR1 SGHKS, CDR2 YYEKEE (reference sequence). Trimming shortened V by 0 bases and J by 0 bases, and 11 bases separated the two germline ends. The CDR3 reads CASSLAGTSSTDTQYF. The CDR3 DNA sequence: TGTGCCAGCAGCTTGGCCGGGACATCTAGCACAGATACGCAGTATTTT.

The chain joins TRBV5-6 to TRBJ1-6; D gene unclear. The CDR3 has 16 amino acids. V was trimmed by 1 base and J by 4 bases, leaving 12 bases between them. Germline CDR1 and CDR2: SGHDT and YYEEEE. In DNA, the CDR3 is TGTGCCAGCAGCTTGTTTGGGGAAATATATAATTCACCCCTCCACTTT. Residues: CASSLFGEIYNSPLHF.

This chain joins TRBV27 and TRBJ1-6; D uncertain. V lost 3 bases to trimming and J lost 1 base, with 10 bases between them. This CDR3 is 16 amino acids long. CDR1 is MNHEY and CDR2 is SMNVEV in the germline V gene (reference sequence). CDR3 sequence: CASSLGGRSYNSPLHF. The CDR3 DNA is TGTGCCAGCAGTTTGGGAGGGAGGTCCTATAATTCACCCCTCCACTTT.

The chain links TRBV19 to TRBJ1-4; tentative D call: TRBD1 (5 bases). The V and J ends lost 3 bases and 6 bases respectively, with 11 bases between them. This CDR3 has 14 amino acids. Germline V gene lookup returns CDR1 LNHDA and CDR2 SQIVND (reference sequence). The CDR3 spells CASSIGGGDEKLFF. The CDR3 bases are TGTGCCAGTAGTATCGGGGGTGGCGATGAAAAACTGTTTTTT.

This sequence joins TRBV5-1 and TRBJ1-1; D not resolved. The V gene lost 0 bases and the J gene lost 3 bases, with 15 bases spanning the gap. The germline gives CDR1 SGHRS, CDR2 YFSETQ. This CDR3 has 16 residues. The CDR3 region has the DNA TGCGCCAGCAGCTTGGCTTGGAGGAAGAGGGACACTGAAGCTTTCTTT. Translation gives CASSLAWRKRDTEAFF. The complete variable domain, with remaining parts taken from reference TRBV5-1 and TRBJ1-1, reads KAGVTQTPRYLIKTRGQQVTLSCSPISGHRSVSWYQQTPGQGLQFLFEYFSETQRNKGNFPGRFSGRQFSNSRSEMNVSTLELGDSALYLCASSLAWRKRDTEAFFGQGTRLTVV.

As concerns this clone: The sample carries other DNA sequences with the same CDR3. The V and J genes are TRBV2 and TRBJ1-2; possible D gene TRBD1, 6 bases. The germline CDR1 and CDR2 sequences are SNHLY and FYNNEI. Between the trimmed V and J ends, which lost 4 bases and 1 base, there was a span of 7 bases. CDR3 length: 13 amino acids. The CDR3 loop is CASSADSNYGYTF. CDR3 bases: TGTGCCAGCAGTGCGGACAGTAACTATGGCTACACCTTC.

V is TRBV18 and J is TRBJ2-4; TRBD1 matches 7 bases. CDR3 length: 19 amino acids. Germline CDR1 reads KGHSH; CDR2 reads LQKENI. Trimming at V came to 3 bases and at J to 2 bases, leaving 16 bases not matched to a gene. CDR3 nucleotides: TGTGCCAGCTCACCTCCCGCCGAACGGCAGGGGGTTACCAAAAACATTCAGTACTTC. Amino acid sequence: CASSPPAERQGVTKNIQYF.

This clone is a singleton in its sample. V gene TRBV6-4 combines with J gene TRBJ2-3; D not resolved. In germline, CDR1 is MRHNA, CDR2 SNTAGT. The CDR3 has 13 amino acids. Trimming stripped 3 bases from V and 8 bases from J, with 12 bases between. The chain's CDR3 is CASSESPGTTQYF. CDR3 nucleotide sequence: TGTGCCAGCAGTGAGTCACCCGGTACTACGCAGTATTTT.

This rearrangement joins TRBV18 to TRBJ1-1, with D perhaps TRBD1 (5 bases). V was trimmed by 3 bases and J by 1 base, leaving 12 bases between them. Germline V gene sequence: CDR1 KGHSH, CDR2 LQKENI. The CDR3 has 15 amino acids. CDR3 residues: CASSPGDGQNTEAFF. DNA for the CDR3: TGTGCCAGCTCACCGGGGGACGGACAGAACACTGAAGCTTTCTTT.

This clone was seen a few times. This chain uses TRBV9 with TRBJ2-2; 9 bases fit TRBD1. The germline CDR1 and CDR2 sequences are SGDLS and YYNGEE. J lost 7 bases, V lost 2 bases, and 6 bases had no gene match. This CDR3 is 15 amino acids long. CDR3 DNA: TGTGCCAGCAGCGTTCACAGGGGGCTTGACGGGGAGCTGTTTTTT. Its translation is CASSVHRGLDGELFF.

The chain carries TRBV19 and TRBJ2-1; D gene unclear. The CDR3 consists of 14 residues. The germline V gene has CDR1 LNHDA and CDR2 SQIVND (reference sequence). The V end lost 5 bases, the J end lost 10 bases, and 18 bases lay between the germline ends. CDR3 in amino acids: CASSSTGLPTEQFF. The DNA of the CDR3 is TGTGCCAGTAGTTCAACCGGGCTCCCTACCGAGCAGTTCTTC. The entire variable domain, with the rest obtained from reference TRBV19 and TRBJ2-1, is as follows: DGGITQSPKYLFRKEGQNVTLSCEQNLNHDAMYWYRQDPGQGLRLIYYSQIVNDFQKGDIAEGYSVSREKKESFPLTVTSAQKNPTAFYLCASSSTGLPTEQFFGPGTRLTVL.

The rearrangement uses TRBV14 and TRBJ2-2; D is unresolved. The V gene lost 1 base and the J gene lost 10 bases, with 16 bases spanning the gap. The CDR3 extends over 15 amino acids. Germline V gene lookup returns CDR1 SGHDN and CDR2 FVKESK. CDR3 sequence (DNA): TGTGCCAGCAGCCAAGTCGGACCGCTTCTCCCGGAGCTGTTTTTT. This sequence encodes CASSQVGPLLPELFF.